This is a list of T cell receptor beta chains from one sample in a study of shared clonotypes between healthy human individuals. The method was immunoSEQ multiplex PCR; TCRdb's version includes in-frame clones alone and lacks a portion of them. The table includes 2,500,000 or so clones, around 94% detected once. Sequenced sample: naive CD4+ T cells sorted from blood. The receptors stem from a man between 18 and 29 years old in good health. Both conserved end residues are part of each CDR3. D genes are given only for firm matches. Rows may omit the clone size; those that give it use once, few, many or a size class.

>TRBD1|TRBV9|-|TRBJ2-3
CASSVYGTGENTQYF
TGTGCCAGCAGCGTGTATGGGACAGGGGAGAATACGCAGTATTTT
>-|TRBV30|few|TRBJ1-6
CAWSEDGGSPLHF
TGTGCCTGGAGTGAGGACGGAGGGTCACCCCTCCACTTT
>-|TRBV28|-|TRBJ2-7
CASRPPGETYEQYF
TGTGCCAGCAGACCCCCCGGCGAAACCTACGAGCAGTACTTC
>-|TRBV10-3|-|TRBJ2-2
CAITRDTGELFF
TGTGCCATCACCCGAGACACCGGGGAGCTGTTTTTT
>-|TRBV5-1|-|TRBJ1-1
CASSSGLNTEAFF
TGCGCCAGCAGCTCCGGACTGAACACTGAAGCTTTCTTT
>-|TRBV7-9|-|TRBJ2-3
CASSLPILADTQYF
TGTGCCAGCAGCTTACCCATTCTAGCAGATACGCAGTATTTT
>-|TRBV5-1|-|TRBJ2-2
CASRVEGTPNTGELFF
TGCGCCAGCAGGGTGGAGGGGACTCCGAACACCGGGGAGCTGTTTTTT
>TRBD1|TRBV27|-|TRBJ1-1
CASSLEGAWTEAFF
TGTGCCAGCAGTTTAGAGGGGGCGTGGACTGAAGCTTTCTTT
>-|TRBV5-1|once|TRBJ2-2
CASSLGHNSNTGELFF
TGCGCCAGCAGCTTAGGACATAATTCGAACACCGGGGAGCTGTTTTTT
>-|TRBV5-1|-|TRBJ2-7
CASSLAEGSDYYEQYF
TGCGCCAGCAGCTTGGCCGAGGGATCAGATTACTACGAGCAGTACTTC
>TRBD2|TRBV7-2|-|TRBJ2-5
CASSPRLAGVETQYF
TGTGCCAGCAGCCCTCGACTAGCGGGTGTAGAGACCCAGTACTTC
>TRBD1|TRBV5-1|-|TRBJ1-1
CASSLGGQGDTEAFF
TGCGCCAGCAGCTTGGGGGGACAGGGTGACACTGAAGCTTTCTTT
>-|TRBV11-2|-|TRBJ2-2
CASKPLDLNTGELFF
TGTGCCAGCAAACCTTTGGACCTGAACACCGGGGAGCTGTTTTTT